This is a list of T cell receptor beta chains from one sample in a study of vaccination and CD4 T cells after COVID-19. One entry per CDR3 protein, called by TCRdb with MiXCR from the PCR reads. The table shows around 10,000 distinct CDR3 sequences, with about 34% occurring only once. No antigen is known for these receptors. Sequenced material: CD4+ T cells from blood, cultured in vitro. These receptors all come from a human donor in good health. Each CDR3 is given without its conserved first and last residue.

CDR3 protein	V gene	J gene
AISQGPQETQY	TRBV10-3	TRBJ2-5
ASSSPAGGNTEAF	TRBV6-5	TRBJ1-1
ASSSRDRVNIQY	TRBV19	TRBJ2-4
ASSEGTGTYEQY	TRBV6-1	TRBJ2-7
ASSPSATYNEQF	TRBV6-4	TRBJ2-1
ASSPDGTSGVSSYNEQF	TRBV4-1	TRBJ2-1
ASSLLSFRGFNNEQF	TRBV7-8	TRBJ2-1
SARDSASGSYEQY	TRBV20-1	TRBJ2-7
ASSQQRLNTEAF	TRBV4-1	TRBJ1-1
ASSLGAGNVQETQY	TRBV5-1	TRBJ2-5
SASTGGSETQY	TRBV20-1	TRBJ2-5
AINTGVSGANVLT	TRBV10-3	TRBJ2-6
ASSLGQGYSPLH	TRBV7-2	TRBJ1-6
ASRAGVDTQY	TRBV19	TRBJ2-3
AITGQSAYEQY	TRBV10-3	TRBJ2-7
ASSSGLAEYEQY	TRBV6-2/TRBV6-3	TRBJ2-7
ASSLGTVLAYEQY	TRBV7-2	TRBJ2-7
ASRREGYGYT	TRBV7-2	TRBJ1-2